This TCR beta chain was documented in a study of CD8 T cells in Susac syndrome. Random hexamers were used to reverse transcribe an amount of roughly 0.5 to 1 ug RNA. TCRdb reprocessed the immunoSEQ multiplex PCR reads via MiXCR and lists one record per CDR3 protein. The sample has fewer than 150,000 distinct CDR3 sequences, around 93% seen once. Germline V gene sequence: CDR1 MNHEY, CDR2 SVGAGI. The CDR3 sequence is 16 residues long. Deletions cut 0 bases from V and 0 bases from J, with 11 bases between. In contrast to the negatively isolated CD8+ and CD4+ T cells, TEMRA cells were FACS-enriched. The TCR originated in a human donor with Susac syndrome. V usage is TRBV6-5 and J usage is TRBJ1-2; a weak D match, TRBD1 (6 bases). Input material: CD8+ T cells from PBMCs. CDR3 DNA sequence: TGTGCCAGCAGTTACTCACCCGGGGGCACTAACTATGGCTACACCTTC. Its translation: CASSYSPGGTNYGYTF.